Below are 16 T cell receptor beta chains sequenced from a single sample in a study of T-cell reconstitution after alpha-beta-depleted transplantation in children. Using unique molecular identifiers, the investigators prepared the TCRbeta library. Using its own MiXCR run on the PCR reads, TCRdb lists one record per CDR3 protein. This repertoire shows 780,000 or so distinct CDR3 sequences, 16% found once; its top ten account for approximately 5%. The source material was PBMCs, mostly from graft donor cells, sampled 360 days after TCRalphabeta/CD19-depleted stem cell transplant. The origin of the receptors is a male patient between 10 and 17 years old who had a stem cell transplant for acute lymphoblastic leukemia, so the T cells may come from the graft donor.

This clonotype has only a few counts. V and J are TRBV5-1 and TRBJ2-3; 7 bases agree with TRBD1. V was clipped by 0 bases and J by 4 bases; unmatched bases: 8. The CDR3 totals 16 residues. CDR1 and CDR2 from the germline V gene are SGHRS and YFSETQ. The DNA for the CDR3 is TGCGCCAGCAGCTTGGTGACAGGGCCCGCCCCAGATACGCAGTATTTT. This encodes CASSLVTGPAPDTQYF.

The chain links TRBV29-1 to TRBJ2-1, with a possible D match to TRBD1 (5 bases). The ends were cut back, 0 bases at V and 9 bases at J, with 18 bases in the middle. The CDR3 consists of 15 residues. Germline values: CDR1 SQVTM, CDR2 ANQGSEA. CDR3 sequence: CSVEDDSQGRTEQFF. The CDR3, as DNA: TGCAGCGTTGAAGATGATTCGCAGGGTAGGACTGAGCAGTTCTTC.

V and J are TRBV12-3 or TRBV12-4 and TRBJ1-2; D not certain. Trimming left V 0 bases short and J 9 bases short, with 14 bases between. This CDR3 has 14 amino acids. CDR3 DNA: TGTGCCAGCAGTTTAGCGCGGGGAAGCCGAAGCTACACCTTC. Translated, it gives CASSLARGSRSYTF.

CDR3 coding DNA: TGTGCCAGCATCCGGTGGACCGGGGAGCTGTTTTTT. Its protein is CASIRWTGELFF. V is TRBV25-1 and J is TRBJ2-2; D gene ambiguous. V was cut by 7 bases and J by 5 bases, with 8 bases left in between. Germline values: CDR1 MGHDK, CDR2 SYGVNS. This CDR3 spans 12 amino acids.

This clonotype was detected only a few times. The J gene is TRBJ2-7, the V gene TRBV20-1, with D unclear. Looked up from germline, CDR1 is DFQATT and CDR2 is SNEGSKA (reference sequence). V dropped 4 bases and J dropped 2 bases, with 12 bases sitting between them. The length of the CDR3 is 13 residues. Here the CDR3 reads CSAIALVPYEQYF. The DNA for the CDR3 is TGCAGTGCTATCGCTCTAGTCCCCTACGAGCAGTACTTC.

This clonotype was counted only a few times. The chain has TRBV6-1 and TRBJ2-5, with 11 bases lining up with TRBD1. The CDR3 sequence is 18 residues long. The germline gives CDR1 MNHNS, CDR2 SASEGT. After removal of 6 bases from V and 2 bases from J, the junction contained 14 bases not matched to a gene. The CDR3 DNA reads TGTGCCAGCAGCCCCACGTTTCGGGACAGGGGGTTGCAAGAGACCCAGTACTTC. It encodes CASSPTFRDRGLQETQYF.

This clonotype was counted ten times or more. The chain is built from TRBV9 and TRBJ2-6; 10 bases are shared with TRBD1. Looked up from germline, CDR1 is SGDLS and CDR2 is YYNGEE. V dropped 4 bases and J dropped 0; count of bases not matched to a gene: 13. The CDR3 is 20 amino acids. CDR3 sequence: CASSPHWGTGDFSGANVLTF. The DNA for the CDR3 is TGTGCCAGCAGCCCGCATTGGGGGACAGGGGACTTCTCTGGGGCCAACGTCCTGACTTTC. Full variable domain (rest looked up from reference TRBV9 and TRBJ2-6): DSGVTQTPKHLITATGQRVTLRCSPRSGDLSVYWYQQSLDQGLQFLIQYYNGEERAKGNILERFSAQQFPDLHSELNLSSLELGDSALYFCASSPHWGTGDFSGANVLTFGAGSRLTVL.

The CDR3 is CSVEDLGGYNEQFF. The CDR3 DNA sequence: TGCAGCGTTGAAGATCTTGGGGGTTACAATGAGCAGTTCTTC. V usage is TRBV29-1 and J usage is TRBJ2-1; D is tentatively TRBD1 or TRBD2 (5 bases each). The germline V gene encodes CDR1 SQVTM and CDR2 ANQGSEA. V was trimmed by 0 bases and J by 4 bases, leaving 10 bases between them. The CDR3 spans 14 residues.

This clonotype was seen more than once but under ten times. The V and J genes are TRBV7-8 and TRBJ1-1, with D maybe TRBD1 (6 bases). CDR3 length: 14 residues. Germline assignment: CDR1 SGHVS and CDR2 FQNEAQ. V lost 1 base and J lost 5, with 11 bases in between. The CDR3 DNA is TGTGCCAGCAGCTTAGTCGGGGGGCATACTGAAGCTTTCTTT. Translation: CASSLVGGHTEAFF.

In this sample, this clonotype turned up a few times. The junction shows a germline mismatch at one end, possibly a read error. The chain has TRBV12-3 or TRBV12-4 and TRBJ2-3; 8 nucleotides agree with TRBD2. The CDR3 length is 15 residues. CDR3 DNA: TGTGCCAGCAGTTTACAGCTAGCGGGCACCGATACGCAGTATTTT. It is translated as CASSLQLAGTDTQYF.

Notes on this clonotype: This clone may be a read error of a much larger clone one base away. The chain has TRBV3-1 and TRBJ2-1; D is unresolved. The germline gives CDR1 LGHDT, CDR2 YNNKEL (reference sequence). Trimming removed 0 bases from V and 5 bases from J, with 5 bases in between. This CDR3 region has 13 residues. DNA for the CDR3: TGTGCCAGCAGCCAAGATTCCAACAATGAGCAGTTCTTC. Translation: CASSQDSNNEQFF.

This chain joins TRBV11-2 and TRBJ2-3, with D possibly TRBD1 on 7 matching bases. Between the trimmed V and J ends, which lost 8 bases and 8 bases, there was a span of 17 bases. This CDR3 spans 13 amino acids. Germline V gene data show CDR1 as SGHAT and CDR2 as FQNNGV. CDR3 loop: CASVPQGGFTQYF. The CDR3 DNA reads TGTGCCAGCGTTCCTCAGGGGGGCTTTACGCAGTATTTT.

This clonotype was detected a few times. The V gene is TRBV7-2, the J gene TRBJ2-7; TRBD2 matches at 11 bases. V lost 3 bases and J lost 8; bases outside the gene matches: 6. CDR1 and CDR2 from the germline V gene are SGHTA and FQGNSA. This CDR3 spans 14 amino acids. CDR3 loop: CASSFTSGSIKQYF. CDR3 nucleotide sequence: TGTGCCAGCAGCTTCACTAGCGGGAGTATAAAGCAGTACTTC.

In this sample, this clonotype turned up many times. The J gene is TRBJ1-1, the V gene TRBV5-1; D might be TRBD1 (6 bases). Germline-derived CDR1 and CDR2 are SGHRS and YFSETQ. Deletions cut 2 bases from V and 4 bases from J, with 21 bases between. The CDR3 extends over 17 amino acids. The CDR3 bases are TGCGCCAGCAGCTTCCACAGGGCTGCGGATATCGGCACTGAAGCTTTCTTT. It yields the protein CASSFHRAADIGTEAFF. The full variable domain, in which reference TRBV5-1 and TRBJ1-1 provide the parts outside the CDR3, is KAGVTQTPRYLIKTRGQQVTLSCSPISGHRSVSWYQQTPGQGLQFLFEYFSETQRNKGNFPGRFSGRQFSNSRSEMNVSTLELGDSALYLCASSFHRAADIGTEAFFGQGTRLTVV.

This clonotype was seen only a few times. The chain links TRBV4-2 to TRBJ2-7; 13 positions agree with TRBD2. CDR1 is LGHNA and CDR2 is YNFKEQ in the germline V gene. V dropped 4 bases and J dropped 3; count of bases not matched to a gene: 3. This CDR3 has 15 residues. The chain's CDR3 is CASSPTSGRVYEQYF. Here the CDR3 DNA reads TGTGCCAGCAGCCCTACTAGCGGGAGGGTCTACGAGCAGTACTTC.

The table lists this clonotype with a few counts. The chain couples TRBV10-2 to TRBJ1-1; perhaps TRBD1 as D (5 bases). V shed 6 bases and J shed 2 bases, with 13 bases lying between them. This CDR3 region has 14 residues. Germline V gene sequence: CDR1 WSHSY, CDR2 SAAADI. This CDR3 reads CASRTGNLNTEAFF. CDR3 DNA: TGCGCCAGCAGAACAGGAAATTTAAACACTGAAGCTTTCTTT.